This T cell receptor (beta chain) was observed in a study of immune evolution from preneoplasia to lung adenocarcinoma. Study-wide background: HLA loss of heterozygosity: around 6.5% AIS, about 14% MIA, roughly 30% ADC, none AAH.

Sequencing was performed with immunoSEQ multiplex PCR; in TCRdb, only in-frame clones are kept and a portion is missing. Found here are 8,500 to 14,000 clones, approximately 90% of them singletons; the top ten hold roughly 3.6%. After pathologic assessment, macro-dissection selected premalignant or tumor cells for extraction. The sequenced sample consisted of FFPE invasive lung adenocarcinoma tissue. The clonotype originates from a person between 65 and 79 years old with invasive lung adenocarcinoma.

CDR3 protein: CASSLGSAGGEETQYF. CDR3 DNA: TGTGCCAGCAGCCTAGGATCCGCGGGGGGCGAAGAGACCCAGTACTTC. The chain has TRBV7-9 and TRBJ2-5; 8 positions agree with TRBD2. There are 16 residues in the CDR3. Per germline, CDR1 SEHNR and CDR2 FQNEAQ (reference sequence). Trimming removed 5 bases from V and 3 bases from J; junction bases left unmatched: 11.